The text below deals with one TCR beta chain. This receptor's antigen is unknown. There are no base qualities to consult, and no much larger clone falls within one base. Between the V and J ends, shortened by 6 bases and 5 bases respectively, the junction contains 11 bases. CDR1 and CDR2 (MDHEN, SYDVKM) derive from the germline V gene. Including cysteine and phenylalanine, the CDR3 has 12 amino acids. Only CDR3 DNA is held: 36 bases, read in frame from base 1. The library was made by the immunoSEQ multiplex PCR assay. A mixture of 60 forward primers for TCR Vbeta segments and 13 reverse primers for TCR Jbeta segments was used in the multiplex PCR. A multiplex PCR assay on genomic DNA amplified the CDR3 region of rearranged TCR beta genes. Amplified TCR beta libraries were sequenced as 87-base-pair reads on the Illumina HiSeq System. The authors processed their data as follows. Across the 670 or so repertoires, a later analysis counted 80 million or so unique TCR beta chains, some 11 million of which were shared by at least two donors. Raw reads were error-corrected and collapsed into unique sequences by a nearest-neighbor algorithm in which closely related sequences were merged to remove PCR and sequencing errors. Alignment of CDR3 sequences to IMGT reference sequences was used to assign V, D and J gene segments. For a sequence to be retained, at least a six-nucleotide match to both a V gene segment and a J gene segment was required. Rearrangements were called productive when the CDR3 lacked stop codons and stayed in frame with V and J; all others were non-productive. Following IMGT convention, CDR3 was defined as the stretch from the second conserved V-encoded cysteine to the conserved J-encoded phenylalanine. The earlier analysis of a few hundred of the donors excluded sequences that lacked an unambiguous match to a single V gene segment. In an earlier analysis of almost 600 of the donors, a V segment was called functional when productive rearrangements were above 56.7%, and segregating when the standard deviation between donors exceeded 5%. A statistical classification framework was built for diagnosing cytomegalovirus status from the catalog of TCR beta chain sequences. In a later analysis, V and J genes were assigned by comparing TCR nucleotide sequences against IMGT/GENE-DB human TR gene sequences. The TCRdist pipeline was used in a later analysis to assign CDR3 sequences and most-parsimonious VDJ recombination scenarios. In a later analysis, every TCR beta chain was defined by the combination of its CDR3 amino acid sequence and its V-gene family, and reads without a unique V-gene family were dropped. To address suspected cross-contamination and a sequencing artifact, a later analysis removed approximately 600 highly shared, low-generation-probability nucleotide sequences. In a later analysis, a clonal expansion index was calculated for each public chain from normalized within-repertoire ranks of inferred template counts. A later analysis computed generation probabilities with a VDJ recombination model fitted to out-of-frame rearrangements, and checked the results against IGoR. In a later analysis, hypergeometric tests were used to score TCR-TCR, TCR-HLA and TCR-CMV co-occurrence, with a repertoire-size bias correction applied to TCR pairs. A later analysis estimated false discovery rates by permuting HLA or CMV assignments 20 times. A later analysis grouped co-occurring TCRs with DBSCAN, adding TCRdist sequence similarity when clustering within HLA-allele-positive subsets. Repertoires with fewer than 30,000 or more than 120,000 public chains, plus five repertoires with anomalous nucleotide sharing, were excluded from co-occurrence clustering. TCRdb provides this immuneACCESS table in a form limited to in-frame rearrangements. Some clones are lacking; in checked studies, under half of them reflect an unresolved V gene, and why the rest are absent is not known. The DNA gave D and trimming, while V, J and clone size come from that table. The table for this sample lists 90,000 to 130,000 clones; 60% to 85% of them were counted only once. The ten largest clones add up to roughly 2.9% of the sample.

The cohort comprised some 680 healthy bone marrow donors. Cohort members were all nominally healthy when sampled, although unrecorded immune exposures were likely present. The donor tested CMV seropositive and was one of the 289 seropositive cohort members. Every donor gave a peripheral blood sample, and the peripheral blood mononuclear cells from that sample were used for TCR beta sequencing. Genomic DNA extraction from the blood cell samples was performed with the Qiagen DNeasy Blood Extraction Kit. The sample belongs to a study of cytomegalovirus exposure and HLA in healthy donors (dated by TCRdb to 2015 to 2018). Some background on the complete study: According to an earlier analysis of 587 of the donors, roughly 180 million T cells yielded roughly 100 million unique TCR beta sequences and approximately 280 Gb of sequence data. An early release covering roughly 600 HLA-typed donors comprised about 300 gigabases of sequencing data and roughly 85 million unique TCR sequences. Among the roughly 400 genotyped donors, approximately 76% belonged to the genetic ancestry cluster associated with self-reported Caucasian donors. The study was designed to test whether signatures of past pathogen exposure could be identified by cataloging public T cell receptors. Using immunosequencing, the study profiled T cell repertoires from some 670 subjects and related those repertoires to cytomegalovirus serostatus. In addition to the first cohort of around 670 subjects, a separate validation cohort of approximately 130 different subjects was used. The study combined high-throughput TCR immunosequencing, statistical association of individual TCRs with disease status, and machine learning to predict cytomegalovirus infection status. A later analysis re-analyzed previously published TCR beta repertoires from roughly 630 donors and added high-resolution HLA genotyping to study TCR occurrence patterns. Rather than drawing on any new phenotypic data, the later analysis identified candidate immune exposures from TCR beta sequences and the way those sequences occurred across donors. An earlier analysis of nearly 600 of the donors applied high-throughput TCR beta sequencing to assess whether each TCR beta V gene segment acted as functional or pseudogenic. Donor age, sex, ethnicity and CMV serostatus were compiled alongside the repertoire data. In a later genetic analysis, genome-wide SNP genotypes for about 55% of the roughly 700 donors were used, and that subset was treated as a discovery cohort. All discovery cohort repertoires had been generated on a single sequencing platform. Class I and class II HLA loci were covered by the typing at four-digit resolution. Typing coverage varied by locus: roughly 620-640 donors for A, B, C, DRB1 and DQB1; some 520 for DQA1; 606 for DPA1; roughly 450 for DPB1. Four to six DR-DQ haplotypes were handled as single units for association and clustering, since linkage in the cohort was strong. Across some 400 genotyped donors of the cohort, an average of about 220,000 unique TCR beta nucleotide sequences per donor were sequenced, and 15% to 20% of those sequences were non-productive.

Results the study describes overall, beyond this receptor: Compared with equally common non-associated chains, HLA-associated TCR beta chains in a later analysis were more clonally expanded and had lower generation probabilities. Broadly in line with IMGT annotations, most TCR beta V segments showed up in productive rearrangements about 87% or about 30% of the time in an earlier analysis of a few hundred of the donors. Most TCR sequences were observed very rarely across donors, whereas some public TCRs were present in many individuals. Immune exposure information for the cohort was limited to CMV serostatus. Because the 87-base-pair reads could not distinguish some IMGT-functional V segments, including TRBV6-2 and TRBV6-3, those segments were excluded. A further reported finding was that TCR beta sequences accurately predicted the HLA-A and HLA-B alleles for most subjects in the first cohort. Compared with the roughly 700-donor mean, donors in an Asian-associated ancestry cluster had fewer N-insertions in productive TCRs, according to a later genetic analysis. When HLA alleles, especially DR and DQ, strongly co-occurred, attributing TCR associations to individual alleles was difficult. A later analysis found that TCR association rates varied across HLA loci, with DRB1 alleles showing the most associated TCRs and HLA-C alleles the fewest. According to the authors, the approach could potentially be generalized to other disease states and immunological phenotypes. A cluster of highly shared sequence variants was judged likely to be a technical artifact of the sequencing pipeline. The cohort was sequenced for TCR beta chains only, and without alpha or paired-chain data the features that could be detected were limited. Presence/absence analyses assumed roughly uniform sequencing depth across donors, an assumption that may not hold. Most CMV-associated TCR beta chains appeared to be HLA-restricted in a later analysis, and the HLA associations seemed to be driven largely by CMV exposure. Specific HLA alleles were associated with 15,000 to 20,000 TCR beta sequences at a false discovery rate of 0.05 in a later analysis. An association between a missense DCLRE1C variant and V-gene and J-gene trimming of TCR beta chains was found in a later genetic analysis and replicated in an independent cohort. In vitro tests confirmed that a few of the cytomegalovirus-associated TCR beta chains recognize cytomegalovirus antigens. Several of the top co-occurrence clusters appeared to be linked to parvovirus B19, influenza, CMV and Epstein-Barr virus, according to a later analysis. A total of 164 TCR beta chains were listed by the study as associated with cytomegalovirus. Because HLA typing was unavailable for some donors at each locus, only the typed subset was used in association tests. The classifier was reported to diagnose cytomegalovirus status with high specificity and sensitivity in both the original cohort and the validation cohort. Because counts were too low, some 16 rarely observed V segments, including chromosome 9 orphons, were excluded from the earlier analysis of about 500 of the donors. Linkage disequilibrium might explain the correlated functional status among segregating V segments, but an unknown experimental factor could not be ruled out.

The source is a woman in her sixties or seventies in good health and CMV-seropositive. The sample taken for sequencing was PBMCs. The chain is assembled from TRBV28 and TRBJ2-7, and possibly TRBD1, on 5 matching bases. DNA sequence: TGTGCCAGCAGCCTCGGACATGACGAGCAGTACTTC. Translated, it gives CASSLGHDEQYF.